This TCR beta chain was documented in a study of blood T cell repertoires in COVID-19. Study background: Whether acute or convalescent, the COVID-19 samples came from the United States, Italy and Spain. T cells, B-cell-depleted T cells, or PBMCs provided the cDNA or gDNA that served as material.

Only in-frame clones appear in the TCRdb table, and some are missing; sequencing was by immunoSEQ multiplex PCR. The table includes about 76,000 clones, approximately 89% detected once. Germline CDR1 is MNHNY and CDR2 is SVGAGI (reference sequence). The CDR3 contains 14 residues. V was shortened by 4 bases and J by 0 bases, with 9 bases between the two germline ends. The receptor comes from a human donor in a cohort sampled during active COVID-19. This chain joins TRBV6-6 and TRBJ1-1, with no clear D. Sequences were obtained from peripheral blood. The CDR3 is CASSSPGLNTEAFF. The CDR3 DNA reads TGTGCCAGCAGTTCCCCGGGTCTGAACACTGAAGCTTTCTTT.